These 23 T cell receptor beta chains were sequenced from one sample in a study of CD8 T cells in ankylosing spondylitis. TCRdb analysed the 5' RACE reads with MiXCR anew, one entry per CDR3 protein. In the table there are under 200,000 distinct CDR3 sequences, under 15% of which are singletons. The sample consisted of blood, either unsorted or a sorted T cell fraction (not recorded which). The receptors here all came from a female donor with ankylosing spondylitis or in good health (not recorded which).

Remarks on this clonotype: A much larger clone differs from this one at a single base, so this may be a read error. This rearrangement joins TRBV7-9 to TRBJ2-1; the D gene is possibly TRBD1 (5 bases). There are 13 residues in the CDR3. Germline CDR1 reads SEHNR; CDR2 reads FQNEAQ (reference sequence). In DNA, the CDR3 is TGTGTCAGCAGCTTAAGCAGGGACAATGAGCAGTTCTTC. It translates to CVSSLSRDNEQFF. The full variable domain, in which reference TRBV7-9 and TRBJ2-1 provide the parts outside the CDR3, is DTGVSQNPRHKITKRGQNVTFRCDPISEHNRLYWYRQTLGQGPEFLTYFQNEAQLEKSRLLSDRFSAERPKGSFSTLEIQRTEQGDSAMYLCVSSLSRDNEQFFGPGTRLTVL.

This clonotype appeared a few times. The chain recombines TRBV5-6 with TRBJ2-5; D is perhaps TRBD1 or TRBD2 (5 bases each). Per the germline V gene, CDR1 is SGHDT and CDR2 is YYEEEE. V was shortened by 4 bases and J by 1 base, with 14 bases between the two germline ends. The CDR3 length is 15 residues. DNA for the CDR3: TGTGCCAGCAGCCTCAACGGGGCTATCCAAGAGACCCAGTACTTC. Protein product: CASSLNGAIQETQYF.

The chain has TRBV7-2 and TRBJ2-2; maybe TRBD2 (5 bases). This CDR3 is 15 amino acids long. The ends were cut back, 5 bases at V and 6 bases at J, with 16 bases in the middle. The V gene's germline CDR1 is SGHTA and CDR2 FQGNSA. CDR3 region: CASSPVASGSGELFF. The CDR3 DNA sequence: TGTGCCAGCAGCCCCGTAGCATCGGGATCCGGGGAGCTGTTTTTT. The full variable domain, in which reference TRBV7-2 and TRBJ2-2 provide the parts outside the CDR3, is GAGVSQSPSNKVTEKGKDVELRCDPISGHTALYWYRQSLGQGLEFLIYFQGNSAPDKSGLPSDRFSAERTGGSVSTLTIQRTQQEDSAVYLCASSPVASGSGELFFGEGSRLTVL.

CDR3 nucleotides: TGTGCCAGCCACGGCAGGGTTAATGAAAAACTGTTTTTT. Protein sequence: CASHGRVNEKLFF. The chain uses TRBV7-9 and TRBJ1-4; a possible D gene is TRBD1 (5 bases). From germline, CDR1 is SEHNR and CDR2 FQNEAQ (reference sequence). This CDR3 is built from 13 residues. V was pared by 8 bases and J by 4 bases, with 11 bases between.

Many counts were recorded for this clonotype. The chain uses TRBV12-3 or TRBV12-4 and TRBJ2-7; D gene ambiguous. The CDR3 is 14 residues long. The V end was cut by 2 bases, the J end by 6 bases, with 14 bases between. As DNA, the CDR3 is TGTGCCAGCAGTTTACCGGAGAGTACGCGCGAGCAGTACTTC. It translates to CASSLPESTREQYF.

There are many counts of this clonotype. V usage is TRBV15 and J usage is TRBJ2-3; weak D call: TRBD2 (5 bases). Germline V gives CDR1 LNHNV, CDR2 YYDKDF (reference sequence). The germline V and J ends were trimmed by 0 bases and 11 bases, with 12 bases remaining between them. This CDR3 region has 13 residues. DNA of the CDR3: TGTGCCACCAGCAGAGATAGAGGGTTATGGCAGTATTTT. This translates into CATSRDRGLWQYF.

Only a few counts were recorded for this clonotype. The chain carries TRBV4-3 and TRBJ2-5; D is undetermined. With 0 bases removed from V and 4 bases from J, the gap between germline ends came to 9 bases. Germline loops: CDR1 LGHNA, CDR2 YSLEER. The CDR3 has 14 residues. CDR3 bases: TGCGCCAGCAGCCAAGATGGGCAGGCAGAGACCCAGTACTTC. Translated, it gives CASSQDGQAETQYF.

The CDR3 spells CASSPTGATNYGYTF. Written as DNA, the CDR3 is TGTGCCAGCAGCCCCACAGGGGCAACTAACTATGGCTACACCTTC. This chain links TRBV7-9 with TRBJ1-2; TRBD1 aligns across 7 bases. J lost 0 bases, V lost 5 bases, and 6 bases had no gene match. The CDR3 is 15 residues long. Germline V lookup: CDR1 SEHNR, CDR2 FQNEAQ (reference sequence).

This clonotype has ten or more counts. In DNA, the CDR3 is TGTGCCAGCAGCCTCGACAGGGGGAAGGGCTACGAGCAGTACTTC. The encoded protein is CASSLDRGKGYEQYF. This chain uses TRBV12-3 or TRBV12-4 with TRBJ2-7; 9 nucleotides match TRBD1. The junction had 9 bases not matched to a gene; V was cut back by 6 bases and J by 3 bases. CDR3 length equals 15 residues.

This clonotype was counted many times. The chain is built from TRBV7-2 and TRBJ2-7; 10 bases agree with TRBD2. The CDR3 has 14 residues. V gave up 6 bases and J gave up 4 bases; unmatched junction bases: 6. Per germline, CDR1 SGHTA and CDR2 FQGNSA. The CDR3 DNA is TGTGCCAGCAGTCGGACTAGCGGAGTTTACGAGCAGTACTTC. As protein: CASSRTSGVYEQYF.

This clonotype was recorded a few times. The genes are TRBV7-3 and TRBJ1-1, with 9 bases aligning to TRBD1. The germline V gene has CDR1 SGHTA and CDR2 FQGTGA. V was pared by 5 bases and J by 4 bases, with 5 bases of the junction left unmatched. This CDR3 spans 14 amino acids. The CDR3 sequence is CASSRGQGSTEAFF. The CDR3 nucleotides read TGTGCCAGCAGCCGAGGACAGGGGAGCACTGAAGCTTTCTTT.

The chain carries TRBV10-3 and TRBJ2-3, with a weak D call TRBD2 (6 bases). The CDR3 has 15 residues. CDR1 and CDR2 (germline): ENHRY, SYGVKD. V was clipped by 3 bases and J by 6 bases, with 16 bases between them. CDR3 in amino acids: CAISDSTGARDTQYF. In DNA form, the CDR3 reads TGTGCCATCAGTGATAGCACGGGAGCGAGGGATACGCAGTATTTT.

This clonotype occurred many times. This chain connects TRBV29-1 to TRBJ2-1; 10 nucleotides align to TRBD2. Germline CDR1 is SQVTM and CDR2 is ANQGSEA. With V trimmed by 3 bases and J by 6 bases, 5 bases remained unmatched. The CDR3 length is 14 residues. CDR3 sequence: CSVDGASGSNEQFF. The DNA of the CDR3 is TGCAGCGTTGACGGGGCTAGCGGGAGCAATGAGCAGTTCTTC.

This clonotype was counted ten times or more. The chain carries TRBV7-9 and TRBJ2-7; TRBD1 matches 9 bases. Trimming cost V 6 bases and J 6 bases; bases outside gene matches: 9. This CDR3 has 14 residues. Germline V CDR1 and CDR2: SEHNR, FQNEAQ (reference sequence). For the CDR3, the DNA is TGTGCCAGCAGACCCGGGACAGGGTTTGGCGAGCAGTACTTC. Translation gives CASRPGTGFGEQYF. The whole variable domain, remainder taken from reference TRBV7-9 and TRBJ2-7, is DTGVSQNPRHKITKRGQNVTFRCDPISEHNRLYWYRQTLGQGPEFLTYFQNEAQLEKSRLLSDRFSAERPKGSFSTLEIQRTEQGDSAMYLCASRPGTGFGEQYFGPGTRLTVT.

This clonotype was counted many times. This sequence joins TRBV12-3 or TRBV12-4 and TRBJ1-5; no reliable D call. V lost 5 bases and J lost 6, with 14 bases in between. This CDR3 comprises 14 residues. CDR3 sequence reads: CASSPPLASQPQHF. CDR3 DNA: TGTGCCAGCAGTCCCCCCCTCGCTTCTCAGCCCCAGCATTTT.

This clonotype was counted only a few times. This rearrangement joins TRBV20-1 to TRBJ2-1; 8 positions match TRBD2. Germline CDR1 is DFQATT and CDR2 is SNEGSKA (reference sequence). V lost 3 bases to trimming and J lost 1 base; unmatched junction nucleotides: 8. The CDR3 has 16 residues. CDR3 region: CSARTVAGSSYNEQFF. The CDR3 nucleotides are TGCAGTGCTAGGACGGTAGCGGGATCGTCCTACAATGAGCAGTTCTTC.

V usage is TRBV6-4 and J usage is TRBJ1-2; D might be TRBD1 (5 bases). Trimming left V 2 bases short and J 8 bases short, with 9 bases between. The CDR3 sequence is 12 residues long. Germline V gene data show CDR1 as MRHNA and CDR2 as SNTAGT. CDR3 region: CASSDPGRGYTF. CDR3 sequence (DNA): TGTGCCAGCAGTGACCCAGGGAGAGGCTACACCTTC.

This clonotype has only a few counts. The junction does not match germline at one end; this may be a read error. The chain couples TRBV20-1 to TRBJ2-1, with 13 positions matching TRBD2. There are 17 residues in the CDR3. Germline-derived CDR1 and CDR2 are DFQATT and SNEGSKA (reference sequence). The CDR3 loop reads CCASDTSGRGSYNEQFF. The CDR3 bases are TGCTGTGCTAGTGATACTAGCGGGAGGGGTTCCTACAATGAGCAGTTCTTC.

This clonotype was observed a few times. The chain recombines TRBV28 with TRBJ1-2; D is possibly TRBD1 (6 bases). Trimming left V 9 bases short and J 2 bases short, with 10 bases between. This CDR3 is 12 amino acids long. Germline V gene lookup returns CDR1 MDHEN and CDR2 SYDVKM. CDR3 amino acids: CASRTVNYGYTF. CDR3 DNA: TGTGCCAGTCGGACAGTCAACTATGGCTACACCTTC.

This clonotype has a handful of counts. The chain joins TRBV4-1 to TRBJ2-3; 8 nucleotides agree with TRBD2. Germline loops: CDR1 MGHRA, CDR2 YSYEKL. CDR3 length: 15 amino acids. V lost 3 bases to trimming and J lost 3 bases; unmatched junction nucleotides: 5. The CDR3, as DNA: TGCGCCAGCAGCCATGGACTAGCTACTACAGATACGCAGTATTTT. Translating it yields CASSHGLATTDTQYF.

This clonotype was detected a few times. The chain couples TRBV7-9 to TRBJ1-5; 9 nucleotides agree with TRBD1. The CDR3 is 15 residues long. J gave up 6 bases and V 1 base, and 4 bases lay outside the gene matches. CDR1 and CDR2 (germline): SEHNR, FQNEAQ (reference sequence). The CDR3 loop reads CASSLDRTGVQPQHF. Written as DNA, the CDR3 is TGTGCCAGCAGCTTAGACCGGACAGGGGTTCAGCCCCAGCATTTT.

This clonotype was seen many times. The rearrangement joins TRBV5-1 to TRBJ1-1; TRBD1 might be the D (5 bases). The CDR3 length is 13 residues. V lost 2 bases and J 6 bases, leaving 11 bases between the germline ends. In germline, CDR1 is SGHRS, CDR2 YFSETQ. The CDR3 sequence: CASSFMGGAEAFF. Here the CDR3 DNA reads TGCGCCAGCAGCTTTATGGGGGGAGCTGAAGCTTTCTTT. Combining the CDR3 with reference TRBV5-1 and TRBJ1-1 gives the whole variable domain KAGVTQTPRYLIKTRGQQVTLSCSPISGHRSVSWYQQTPGQGLQFLFEYFSETQRNKGNFPGRFSGRQFSNSRSEMNVSTLELGDSALYLCASSFMGGAEAFFGQGTRLTVV.

In its sample, this clonotype was seen many times. The chain uses TRBV7-2 and TRBJ2-2; weak D call: TRBD2 (6 bases). This CDR3 region has 14 residues. The germline CDR1 and CDR2 sequences are SGHTA and FQGNSA. V lost 5 bases and J 4 bases, leaving 11 bases between the germline ends. CDR3 sequence reads: CASSTRLVTGELFF. CDR3 DNA: TGTGCCAGCAGCACACGACTAGTCACCGGGGAGCTGTTTTTT.